This T cell receptor beta chain comes out of a study of cytomegalovirus exposure and HLA in healthy donors. The germline gives CDR1 SGHNT, CDR2 YENEEA. The CDR3 consists of 14 residues. V lost 3 bases and J lost 0, with 7 bases in between. The primer mix had 60 Vbeta and 13 Jbeta primers. TCRdb's table, derived via immunoSEQ multiplex PCR, lists solely in-frame clones and lacks some. This sample has about 130,000 clones, with roughly 88% found just once. Input material: PBMCs. This TCR derives from a woman aged 18 to 35 in good health and CMV-seropositive. J is TRBJ2-3 and V is TRBV11-3; D might be TRBD2 (5 bases). The CDR3 reads CASSFGLSTDTQYF. The CDR3 region has the DNA TGTGCCAGCAGCTTTGGACTGAGCACAGATACGCAGTATTTT.